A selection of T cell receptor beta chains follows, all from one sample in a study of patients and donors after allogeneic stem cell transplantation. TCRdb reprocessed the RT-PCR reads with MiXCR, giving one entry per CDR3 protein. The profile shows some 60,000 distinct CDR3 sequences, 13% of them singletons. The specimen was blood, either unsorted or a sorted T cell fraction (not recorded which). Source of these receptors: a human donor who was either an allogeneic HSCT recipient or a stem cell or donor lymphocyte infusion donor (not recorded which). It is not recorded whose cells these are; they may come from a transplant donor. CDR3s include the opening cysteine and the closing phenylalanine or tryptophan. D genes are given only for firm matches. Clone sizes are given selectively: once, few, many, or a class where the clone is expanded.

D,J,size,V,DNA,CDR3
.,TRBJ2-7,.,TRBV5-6,TGTGCCAGCAGCTTTGGTGCGCGGGACCCCTCCTTC,CASSFGARDPSF
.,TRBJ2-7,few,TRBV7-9,TGTGCCAGCAGCTTAGGCTACCCGACGATACCCTTGGAGCAGTACTTC,CASSLGYPTIPLEQYF
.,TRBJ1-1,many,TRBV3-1,TGTGCCAGCAGCCAATCGGAACGGATGAACACTGAAGCTTTCTTT,CASSQSERMNTEAFF
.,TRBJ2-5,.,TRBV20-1,TGCAGTGTGGAGCAACTACAAGAGACCCAGTACTTC,CSVEQLQETQYF
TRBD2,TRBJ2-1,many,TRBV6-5,TGTGCCAGCAGCCAACTAGCGGGTGTTTCAAATGAGCAGTTCTTC,CASSQLAGVSNEQFF
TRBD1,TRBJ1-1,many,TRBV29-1,TGCAGCGCTGGACAGGGGTGGAACACTGAAGCTTTCTTT,CSAGQGWNTEAFF
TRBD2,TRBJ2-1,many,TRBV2,TGTGCCAGCAGTGTAAGACTAGCGGGAGGAAATGAGCAGTTCTTC,CASSVRLAGGNEQFF
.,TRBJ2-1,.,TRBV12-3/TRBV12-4,TGTGCCAGCAGTCACATAAACAATGAGCAGTTCTTC,CASSHINNEQFF
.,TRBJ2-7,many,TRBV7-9,TGTGCCAGCACCCACCTTACGTCTGACTCCTACGAGCAGTACTTC,CASTHLTSDSYEQYF
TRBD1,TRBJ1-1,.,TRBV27,TGTGCCAGCAGTTTAGACAGGGGGGAAACTGAAGCTTTCTTT,CASSLDRGETEAFF
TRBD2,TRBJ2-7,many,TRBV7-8,TGTGCCAGCAGCTTAGAACTAGCGGGATCCTTCTACGAGCAGTACTTC,CASSLELAGSFYEQYF
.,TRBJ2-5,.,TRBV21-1,TGTGCCAGCAGCGCCCGGAAGTACTTC,CASSARKYF
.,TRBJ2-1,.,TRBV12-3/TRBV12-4,TGTGCCAGCACCCTGGAGGGCAGGGGCTACAATGAGCAGTTCTTC,CASTLEGRGYNEQFF
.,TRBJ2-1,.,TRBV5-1,TGCGCCAGCAGCTTGTTTTCGGTACTAATGGCCTACAATGAGCAGTTCTTC,CASSLFSVLMAYNEQFF
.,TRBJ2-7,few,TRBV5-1,TGCGCCAGCAGCACCCATCGGACAGAGCAAGGGGAGCAGTACTTC,CASSTHRTEQGEQYF
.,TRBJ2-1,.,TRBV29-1,TGCAGCGTTACTCCTTCGTCCTGGAGCTCCTACAATGAGCAGTTCTTC,CSVTPSSWSSYNEQFF
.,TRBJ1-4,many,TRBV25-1,TGTGCCAGCAGTGACAGGTTGGGACCTGTGAGTGAAAAACTGTTTTTT,CASSDRLGPVSEKLFF
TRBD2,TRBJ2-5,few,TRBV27,TGTGCCAGCAGTTTACTGCGACTAGCGGGAGGCCTTACCCAAGAGACCCAGTACTTC,CASSLLRLAGGLTQETQYF
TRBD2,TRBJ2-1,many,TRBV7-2,TGTGCCAGCACTCCGGGACTAGCGAACAATGAGCAGTTCTTC,CASTPGLANNEQFF
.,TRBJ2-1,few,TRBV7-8,TGTGCCAGCGGGAAGGGGGAGATCTACAATGAGCAGTTCTTC,CASGKGEIYNEQFF
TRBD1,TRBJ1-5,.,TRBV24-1,TGTGCCACCAGTGAGACAGGGAAACAGCCCCAGCATTTT,CATSETGKQPQHF
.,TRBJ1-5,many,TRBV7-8,TGTGCCAGCAGCTTAGAGTGGCAGCCCCAGCATTTT,CASSLEWQPQHF
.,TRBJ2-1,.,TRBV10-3,TGTGCCATCAGGGGTAGGGGAAGTAAGGATCCCATTTACAATGAGCAGTTCTTC,CAIRGRGSKDPIYNEQFF
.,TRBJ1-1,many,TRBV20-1,TGCAGTGCCGAGCGGAACAGTGAAGCTTTCTTT,CSAERNSEAFF
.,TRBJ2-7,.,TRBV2,TGTGCCATCCCGGCCCCTTTCGGGTCCTACGAGCAGTACTTC,CAIPAPFGSYEQYF
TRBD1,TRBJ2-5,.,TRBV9,TGTGCCAGCAGCGTAGTCGGGATACAGGGGATGGAGACCCAGTACTTC,CASSVVGIQGMETQYF
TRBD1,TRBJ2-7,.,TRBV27,TGTGCCAGCATGGGGCAGGGGGCTCTTGAGCAGTACTTC,CASMGQGALEQYF
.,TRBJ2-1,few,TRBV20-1,TGCAGTGCTGGACCAGATGGGGCCCTGTACAATGAGCAGTTCTTC,CSAGPDGALYNEQFF
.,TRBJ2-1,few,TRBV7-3,TGTGCCAGCAGCTTAAGCAGGGCCAATGAGCAGTTCTTC,CASSLSRANEQFF
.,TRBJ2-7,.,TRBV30,TGTGCCTGGAGTGTACTGGGCAGGGCTGTATACGAGCAGTACTTC,CAWSVLGRAVYEQYF
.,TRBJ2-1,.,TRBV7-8,TGTGCCAGCAGCCCCAGGAGGGTTAATGAGCAGTTCTTC,CASSPRRVNEQFF
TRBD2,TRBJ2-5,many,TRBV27,TGTGCCAGCAGTTTCTCAATTGGGACTAGCGGGAGGGGGACCCAGTACTTC,CASSFSIGTSGRGTQYF
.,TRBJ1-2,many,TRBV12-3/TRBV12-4,TGTGCCAGCAGTTTAGGACAAACTGGCTACACCTTC,CASSLGQTGYTF
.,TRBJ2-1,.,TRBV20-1,TGCAGTGCTGCTAGAAACCCCTACAATGAGCAGTTCTTC,CSAARNPYNEQFF
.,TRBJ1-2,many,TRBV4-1,TGCGCCAGCAGCCAAGACCCGGGTGGCTACACCTTC,CASSQDPGGYTF
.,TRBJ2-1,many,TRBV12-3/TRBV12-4,TGTGCCAGCAGTATACCGGGACACCCCAATGAGCAGTTCTTC,CASSIPGHPNEQFF
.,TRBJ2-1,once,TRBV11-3,TGTGCCAGCAGCTTAGGATCGGACAGATTCAATGAGCAGTTCTTC,CASSLGSDRFNEQFF
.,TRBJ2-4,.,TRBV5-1,TGCGCCAGCGGTTCTGGGTCGGCCCAAGACATTCAGTACTTC,CASGSGSAQDIQYF
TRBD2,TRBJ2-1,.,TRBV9,TGTGCCAGCAGCGTAGAGTTTGTGGCGGGAGTCTACAATGAGCAGTTCTTC,CASSVEFVAGVYNEQFF
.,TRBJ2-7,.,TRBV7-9,TGTGCCAGCAGCTCCATAACCCGACGAAAAAGGGACACCCTTACCTACGAGCAGTACTTC,CASSSITRRKRDTLTYEQYF
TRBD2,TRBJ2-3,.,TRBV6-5,TGTGCCAGCAGTTCGTCCGTGACTAGCGGGAGTACAGATACGCAGTATTTT,CASSSSVTSGSTDTQYF
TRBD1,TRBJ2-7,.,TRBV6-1,TGTGCCGGCAGTGCCCGCGACAGGGGATCCTACGAGCAGTACTTC,CAGSARDRGSYEQYF
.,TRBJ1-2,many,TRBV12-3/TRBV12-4,TGTGCCAGCAGTTTAGGGGCTCGCGGCTACACCTTC,CASSLGARGYTF
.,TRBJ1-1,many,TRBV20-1,TGCAGTGCTAGTACTCGGTGGAACACTGAAGCTTTCTTT,CSASTRWNTEAFF
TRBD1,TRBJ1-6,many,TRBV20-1,TGCAGTGCTAGAGATCTCGGTAGGACAGGGGCGATAAGAGATAATTCACCCCTCCACTTT,CSARDLGRTGAIRDNSPLHF
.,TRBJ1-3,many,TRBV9,TGTGCCAGCAGCCCCGGGAGGATGACCTCTGGAAACACCATATATTTT,CASSPGRMTSGNTIYF
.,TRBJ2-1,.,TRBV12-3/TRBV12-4,TGTGCCAGCAGTTTGCTGAATGAGCAGTTCTTC,CASSLLNEQFF
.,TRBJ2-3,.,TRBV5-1,TGCGCCAGCAGCTTGGTAGCCGCACCAGATACGCAGTATTTT,CASSLVAAPDTQYF
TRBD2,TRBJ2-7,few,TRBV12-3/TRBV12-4,TGTGCCAGCAGTTTTCTAGCGGGGGCCTCATACGAGCAGTACTTC,CASSFLAGASYEQYF
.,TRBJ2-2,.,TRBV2,TGTGCCAGCTGGTCAGGGGCCGGGGAGCTGTTTTTT,CASWSGAGELFF
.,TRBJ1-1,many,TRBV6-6,TGTGCCACCAAAACCCAGGGTACTGAAGCTTTCTTT,CATKTQGTEAFF
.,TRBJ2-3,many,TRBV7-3,TGTGCCAGCAGCTTCGGGGGGCCAGATACGCAGTATTTT,CASSFGGPDTQYF
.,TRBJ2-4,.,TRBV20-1,TGCAGTGCTAGCCCCGAAGCCAAAAACATTCAGTACTTC,CSASPEAKNIQYF